Listed below are T cell receptor beta chains from one sample, sequenced in a study of blood T cell repertoires in COVID-19. Some clones are missing from TCRdb's copy, which holds only in-frame ones; the method was immunoSEQ multiplex PCR. The sample includes some 320,000 clones, roughly nine tenths of them seen just once. The specimen was PBMCs or T cells enriched from blood (not recorded which). These receptor sequences come from a man aged 60 to 75 who had recovered from COVID-19. Each CDR3 is given with its conserved first and last residue. A D gene is named only where the DNA matches it firmly. Rows may omit the clone size; those that give it use once, few, many or a size class.

d_call,cdr3_length,j_call,v_call,clone_size,cdr3_nt,cdr3_aa
TRBD1,15,TRBJ2-1,TRBV7-2,-,TGTGCCAGCAGCTTTGTCGGGACAGCCTACAATGAGCAGTTCTTC,CASSFVGTAYNEQFF
-,13,TRBJ1-2,TRBV11-2,-,TGTGCCAGCAGCCCTGACGGGAACTATGGCTACACCTTC,CASSPDGNYGYTF
-,12,TRBJ2-7,TRBV30,-,TGTGCCTGGAGCACCCAGGGGTACGAGCAGTACTTC,CAWSTQGYEQYF
-,15,TRBJ2-7,TRBV9,-,TGTGCCAGCAGCGTAGCTTGGTCCGGTGGCTACGAGCAGTACTTC,CASSVAWSGGYEQYF
-,14,TRBJ2-1,TRBV3-1/TRBV3-2,-,TGTGCCAGCAGCCAAGATCGTATGTACAATGAGCAGTTCTTC,CASSQDRMYNEQFF
TRBD1,16,TRBJ1-2,TRBV11-2,-,TGTGCCAGCAGCTCTATTAGGGGGGACAGGGCCTATGGCTACACCTTC,CASSSIRGDRAYGYTF
-,17,TRBJ1-2,TRBV5-6,-,TGTGCCAGCAGCTTTCGTAGGGGCGCGGTCCCGAACTATGGTTACACCTTC,CASSFRRGAVPNYGYTF
-,18,TRBJ2-3,TRBV11-2,-,TGTGCCAGCAGCTTAGGGCGAGGGCGAGGTTTAGGCACAGATACGCAGTATTTT,CASSLGRGRGLGTDTQYF
TRBD1,15,TRBJ2-3,TRBV28,-,TGTGCCAGCAGTTTGTGGGACAGGAGCACAGATACGCAGTATTTT,CASSLWDRSTDTQYF
-,15,TRBJ1-6,TRBV3-1/TRBV3-2,once,TGTGCCAGCAACCCACGAGGGAGCAATAATTCACCCCTCCACTTT,CASNPRGSNNSPLHF
TRBD2,15,TRBJ2-1,TRBV9,-,TGTGCCAGCAGCGTAGAGGGAGGGGCTCGCAATGAGCAGTTCTTC,CASSVEGGARNEQFF
TRBD1,15,TRBJ2-1,TRBV2,-,TGTGCCAGCAGGTTCGGGACAGGGAACTACAATGAGCAGTTCTTC,CASRFGTGNYNEQFF
-,14,TRBJ1-2,TRBV11-3,once,TGTGCCAGCAGCTTAGACCGACCGCGGTCTGGCTACACCTTC,CASSLDRPRSGYTF
-,15,TRBJ1-6,TRBV11-3,-,TGTGCCAGCAGCTTCAGGACAGATTATAATTCACCCCTCCACTTT,CASSFRTDYNSPLHF
TRBD1,16,TRBJ2-7,TRBV12-5,-,TGTGCTAGTGGTTTGGTAACCGGGACAGGGGCCTACGAGCAGTACTTC,CASGLVTGTGAYEQYF
-,14,TRBJ2-7,TRBV25-1,-,TGTGCCAGCAGTGCCGTCAGTTCCTCCTACGAGCAGTACTTC,CASSAVSSSYEQYF
-,13,TRBJ2-7,TRBV2,few,TGTGCCAGCAGTACAGTTTCCGTCCTCGAGCAGTACTTC,CASSTVSVLEQYF
-,15,TRBJ2-3,TRBV7-9,-,TGTGCCAGCAGTCATAAACAGGCTTCCCCAGATACGCAGTATTTT,CASSHKQASPDTQYF
TRBD2,19,TRBJ2-2,TRBV7-3,once,TGTGCCAGCAGCTTCGGCCCGCTTGGCGGGGGGGCGGTTGCCGGGGAGCTGTTTTTT,CASSFGPLGGGAVAGELFF
TRBD2,19,TRBJ2-1,TRBV3-1/TRBV3-2,-,TGTGCCAGCAGCCAAGGACTAGCGGGGGGCTTTAGCTCCTACAATGAGCAGTTCTTC,CASSQGLAGGFSSYNEQFF
TRBD2,18,TRBJ2-3,TRBV3-1/TRBV3-2,-,TGTGCCAGCAGCCAAGTTCTAGCGGGGGGCCGAAGCACAGATACGCAGTATTTT,CASSQVLAGGRSTDTQYF
-,14,TRBJ1-4,TRBV27,-,TGTGCCAGCGGAAGGGGAGGATCTAATGAAAAACTGTTTTTT,CASGRGGSNEKLFF
TRBD1,15,TRBJ1-2,TRBV27,-,TGTGCCAGCAGCCCAGGGGACAGTGGGAACTATGGCTACACCTTC,CASSPGDSGNYGYTF
TRBD1,14,TRBJ1-1,TRBV5-6,-,TGTGCCAGCAGCGACCGGACAGGGAACACTGAAGCTTTCTTT,CASSDRTGNTEAFF
TRBD1,18,TRBJ1-5,TRBV6-1,-,TGTGCCAGCAGTGAGATCGAAGCAGGACAGGGGTGGAATCAGCCCCAGCATTTT,CASSEIEAGQGWNQPQHF
-,14,TRBJ2-3,TRBV7-6,-,TGTGCCAGCAGCTCCGAGGGGGGCACAGATACGCAGTATTTT,CASSSEGGTDTQYF
TRBD1,15,TRBJ2-3,TRBV7-2,-,TGTGCCAGCAGCTTAGCGGGGACAGGCACAGATACGCAGTATTTT,CASSLAGTGTDTQYF
TRBD2,15,TRBJ2-1,TRBV29-1,-,TGCAGCGCTGAGCCCCTAGCGGGGGGGACCTATGAGCAGTTCTTC,CSAEPLAGGTYEQFF
-,15,TRBJ2-3,TRBV7-2,-,TGTGCCAGCAGCTTATTGCCAGATAGCACAGATACGCAGTATTTT,CASSLLPDSTDTQYF
-,18,TRBJ1-2,TRBV7-9,-,TGTGCCAGCAGCTTAGCGCTAGGGGGAGCCATAAAAAACTATGGCTACACCTTC,CASSLALGGAIKNYGYTF
-,11,TRBJ1-1,TRBV4-2,-,TGTGCCAGCAGCCCGGGACTTGAAGCTTTCTTT,CASSPGLEAFF
-,15,TRBJ1-4,TRBV18,-,TGTGCCAGCTCACCACCATCCTCAACTAATGAAAAACTGTTTTTT,CASSPPSSTNEKLFF
TRBD2,16,TRBJ2-1,TRBV9,once,TGTGCCAGCAGCGATAGCGGGGGACGCCGTGGGAATGAGCAGTTCTTC,CASSDSGGRRGNEQFF
-,15,TRBJ1-6,TRBV11-2,-,TGTGCCAGCAGCTTACCACGACATTATAATTCACCCCTCCACTTT,CASSLPRHYNSPLHF
-,16,TRBJ1-5,TRBV7-3,-,TGTGCCAGCAGCACCGTACTTTTTCCGATCAATCAGCCCCAGCATTTT,CASSTVLFPINQPQHF
-,14,TRBJ2-1,TRBV7-9,-,TGTGCCAGCAGCGAACCCAACAGGGACAATGAGCAGTTCTTC,CASSEPNRDNEQFF
-,11,TRBJ2-7,TRBV5-1,-,TGCGCCAGCAGTTCAGCCTACGAGCAGTACTTC,CASSSAYEQYF
-,14,TRBJ1-2,TRBV19,-,TGTGCCAGTAGAAGACAGGCAGCTAACTATGGCTACACCTTC,CASRRQAANYGYTF
-,14,TRBJ1-4,TRBV5-1,-,TGCGCCAGCAGCCAGGGACGAAGCGGGGAAAAACTGTTTTTT,CASSQGRSGEKLFF
-,15,TRBJ2-7,TRBV4-3,-,TGCGCCAGCAGCCAACTAACGGGGGATACCTACGAGCAGTACTTC,CASSQLTGDTYEQYF
TRBD1,17,TRBJ2-5,TRBV6-2/TRBV6-3,-,TGTGCCAGCAGTTGGGTACTCCGGGACAGGATCCCAGAGACCCAGTACTTC,CASSWVLRDRIPETQYF
-,12,TRBJ2-3,TRBV18,-,TGTGCCAGCTCACCATCGTCGGATACGCAGTATTTT,CASSPSSDTQYF
-,15,TRBJ2-5,TRBV5-1,-,TGCGCCAGCAGCTTGGTTCAGGGGAGCAAAGAGACCCAGTACTTC,CASSLVQGSKETQYF
-,17,TRBJ2-4,TRBV2,-,TGTGCCAGCAGTGAAGCGGGGGGTTTGGGGGATGAAAACATTCAGTACTTC,CASSEAGGLGDENIQYF
TRBD2,15,TRBJ2-3,TRBV6-5,-,TGTGCCAGCAGTTACGGACTAGCGGCCACAGATACGCAGTATTTT,CASSYGLAATDTQYF
-,16,TRBJ1-1,TRBV18,-,TGTGCCAGCTCACCATTAGCTACACCCATGAACACTGAAGCTTTCTTT,CASSPLATPMNTEAFF
-,14,TRBJ2-2,TRBV7-2,-,TGTGCCAGCAGCTTCGGACATTCGACCGGGGAGCTGTTTTTT,CASSFGHSTGELFF
-,13,TRBJ2-7,TRBV12-3/TRBV12-4,-,TGTGCCAGCAGACAGACTAGGACAGGTTCTCCCCACTTC,CASRQTRTGSPHF
-,14,TRBJ1-6,TRBV5-1,-,TGCGCCAGCAGCACGAGCTCCTATAATTCACCCCTCCACTTT,CASSTSSYNSPLHF
-,13,TRBJ2-5,TRBV7-9,-,TGTGCCAGCAGCTTTGGACAAAAAGAGACCCAGTACTTC,CASSFGQKETQYF
-,14,TRBJ1-2,TRBV7-9,-,TGTGCCAGCAGCTTAGCAGGGCCGGGAGTGGGCTACACCTTC,CASSLAGPGVGYTF
TRBD1,15,TRBJ1-6,TRBV7-9,-,TGTGCCAGCAGAGAGGGGGACAGGGGTAATTCACCCCTCCACTTT,CASREGDRGNSPLHF
TRBD1,14,TRBJ2-1,TRBV3-1/TRBV3-2,-,TGTGCCAGCAGCCAACTTGACAGGGTTGGTGAGCAGTTCTTC,CASSQLDRVGEQFF
TRBD2,15,TRBJ2-3,TRBV9,-,TGTGCCAGCGGTACCGGGGGGGATAGCACAGATACGCAGTATTTT,CASGTGGDSTDTQYF
-,15,TRBJ1-1,TRBV18,-,TGTGCCAGCTCACCAGAAGCCCAGGGTAGGACTGAAGCTTTCTTT,CASSPEAQGRTEAFF
-,13,TRBJ1-2,TRBV6-1,once,TGTGCCAGCAGTGAGGCAGGGGACTATGGCTACACCTTC,CASSEAGDYGYTF
TRBD1,16,TRBJ2-5,TRBV7-2,-,TGTGCCAGCAGCTTAGTTGGGACAGGGTTGGTAGAGACCCAGTACTTC,CASSLVGTGLVETQYF
TRBD2,15,TRBJ2-7,TRBV7-9,few,TGTGCCAGCAGCTTAAGCGGCGGGAGTGCCTACGAGCAGTACTTC,CASSLSGGSAYEQYF
-,15,TRBJ1-5,TRBV7-2,-,TGTGCCAGCAGCTTGGGGGGGACCAGCAATCAGCCCCAGCATTTT,CASSLGGTSNQPQHF